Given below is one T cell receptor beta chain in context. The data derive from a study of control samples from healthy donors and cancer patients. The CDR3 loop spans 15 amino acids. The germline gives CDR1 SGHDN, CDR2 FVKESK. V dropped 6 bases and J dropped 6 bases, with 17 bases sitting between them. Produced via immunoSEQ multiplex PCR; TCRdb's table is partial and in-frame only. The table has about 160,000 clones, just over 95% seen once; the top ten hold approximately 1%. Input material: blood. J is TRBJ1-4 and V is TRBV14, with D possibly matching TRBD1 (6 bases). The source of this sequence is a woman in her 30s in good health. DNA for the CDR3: TGTGCCAGCAGTCAAATACAGGGTGTATATGAAAAACTGTTTTTT. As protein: CASSQIQGVYEKLFF.